This T cell receptor (beta chain) was sequenced for a study of graft-versus-host responses after intestinal transplantation. Across the study: Multivisceral, liver-intestinal, or isolated intestinal transplants were performed in recipients. All of the recipients had induction that used anti-thymocyte globulin, then tacrolimus and steroids for about 3 years. Overall study results and limits: Early post-transplant falls in HvG clones accompanied the peak levels of circulating GvH clones.

This clone occurred once. Its antigen is still unknown. The CDR3 is 12 amino acids. Germline V CDR1 and CDR2: MNHEY, SVGAGI. Trimming removed 2 bases from V and 6 bases from J, with 4 bases in between. Libraries were prepared by immunoSEQ multiplex PCR; TCRdb keeps only in-frame clonotypes and omits some of them. The sample lists approximately 89,000 clones; approximately 95% were seen once. The clonotype originates from a human donor who was the organ donor for an intestinal transplant. The sample was unstimulated CD8+ T cells sorted from spleen or lymph node cells, taken before transplant. V and J are TRBV6-5 and TRBJ2-2; D gene ambiguous. The DNA for the CDR3 is TGTGCCAGCAGTTACGGAGCCGGGGAGCTGTTTTTT. As protein: CASSYGAGELFF.